Ten or more counts support the clone carrying this T cell receptor (beta chain). The entry originates in a study of Graves' ophthalmopathy and Graves' hyperthyroidism. Trimming removed 7 bases from V and 2 bases from J, with 4 bases in between. CDR1 SGHTA and CDR2 FQGNSA come from the germline V gene. The CDR3 is 11 residues long. The sequenced template was RNA, covering the TCR beta CDR3 region. An initial RT-PCR round employing HTBI primers preceded a second-round multiplex PCR. MiXCR, applied by TCRdb to the multiplex PCR reads, yields one record per CDR3 protein. The sample includes a few hundred thousand distinct CDR3 sequences, 15% of them seen just once.

This chain links TRBV7-2 with TRBJ2-3; D remains ambiguous. The specimen sequenced was peripheral blood. The clonotype was recovered from a woman under 30 with stable Graves' hyperthyroidism. CDR3 DNA sequence: TGTGCCAGCACCTTCACAGATACGCAGTATTTT. Amino acid sequence: CASTFTDTQYF.